This T cell receptor (beta chain) was identified in a study of blood T cell repertoires in COVID-19. The overall study: From the United States, Italy and Spain came samples of acute and convalescent COVID-19. T cells, B-cell-depleted T cells, or PBMCs supplied cDNA or gDNA.

This clone has a handful of counts. Within the sample, other DNA sequences also encode this same CDR3. The CDR3 spans 16 residues. V lost 6 bases, J lost 5 bases, and 10 bases stayed unmatched. Germline-derived CDR1 and CDR2 are SGHTA and FQGNSA. Per the authors' pipeline: Amplification of reference gene primers provided the estimated nucleated cell counts. Sequenced by immunoSEQ multiplex PCR; TCRdb stores in-frame clones only, minus some. V, J and clone size are those of that table, while D and trimming were read from the DNA. In the table there are some 130,000 clones, 60% to 75% of which are singletons.

This TCR derives from a woman in her seventies with acute or convalescent COVID-19. The chain carries TRBV7-2 and TRBJ2-3; 11 positions match TRBD2. The specimen was peripheral blood. CDR3 region: CASSPVAGGRGDTQYF. CDR3 bases: TGTGCCAGCAGTCCGGTAGCGGGGGGGCGTGGAGATACGCAGTATTTT.